This T cell receptor (beta chain) is drawn from a study of cytomegalovirus exposure and HLA in healthy donors. General study points: V- and J-gene trimming of TCR beta was linked (in a later analysis) to a missense DCLRE1C variant.

Concerning this clone: Its antigen is still unknown.

Germline V gives CDR1 SQVTM, CDR2 ANQGSEA. CDR3 length equals 17 residues. J was trimmed by 5 bases and V by 4 bases; bases with no gene match: 17. PCR was performed using 60 Vbeta and 13 Jbeta primers. Repertoires were generated with immunoSEQ multiplex PCR, while TCRdb's copy carries only in-frame clones and drops some. The table records 150,000 to 200,000 clones, approximately 71% of them present only once. The sequencing input was PBMCs. The chain has TRBV29-1 and TRBJ2-1, with 7 bases matching TRBD2. This receptor was taken from a male donor in good health and CMV-seronegative. CDR3 nucleotide sequence: TGCAGCGTTGTGGGGGACCCCACGGGGGGAAAGAACAATGAGCAGTTCTTC. Its translation: CSVVGDPTGGKNNEQFF.